This T cell receptor beta chain was identified during a study of blood T cell repertoires in COVID-19. Study information: The analysed material was cDNA or gDNA that came from T cells, B-cell-depleted T cells, or PBMCs.

The CDR3 contains 14 residues. V shed 3 bases, J shed 6 bases, and the junction held 6 bases outside the gene matches. The V gene's germline CDR1 is MGHRA and CDR2 YSYEKL. The data were produced by immunoSEQ multiplex PCR, yet TCRdb's version contains in-frame clones alone and is incomplete. The data hold more than 75,000 clones, with more than 75% observed a single time. The sample consisted of peripheral blood. The clonotype comes from a man aged 60 to 75 with acute or convalescent COVID-19. This sequence joins TRBV4-1 and TRBJ2-3; 7 nucleotides line up with TRBD1. CDR3: CASSQGRGLDTQYF. DNA for the CDR3: TGCGCCAGCAGCCAGGGAAGGGGGCTCGATACGCAGTATTTT.